A single sample gave rise to the 5 T cell receptor beta chains below, sequenced in a study of blood T cell repertoires in COVID-19. Profiled with immunoSEQ multiplex PCR; TCRdb holds only in-frame clones, not every one. The profile shows roughly 300,000 clones, approximately 92% of them singletons. Material: PBMCs or T cells enriched from blood (not recorded which). The source is a woman younger than 45 who had recovered from COVID-19.

The chain couples TRBV20-1 to TRBJ2-3; TRBD1 agrees at 8 bases. CDR1 is DFQATT, CDR2 SNEGSKA, per germline (reference sequence). With 3 bases clipped from V and 2 bases from J, the junction kept 10 bases outside the gene matches. The CDR3 spans 16 residues. The CDR3 nucleotides read TGCAGTGCTAGTAATCTCGGGACAGGTAACACAGATACGCAGTATTTT. It is translated as CSASNLGTGNTDTQYF.

This chain joins TRBV6-2 or TRBV6-3 and TRBJ2-7; a possible D gene is TRBD2 (5 bases). The CDR3 has 14 residues. Germline V gives CDR1 MNHEY, CDR2 SVGEGT. The V and J ends lost 1 base and 2 bases respectively, with 9 bases between them. CDR3 DNA sequence: TGTGCCAGCAGTTACTTGGGAGATACCTACGAGCAGTACTTC. Encoded protein: CASSYLGDTYEQYF.

The chain links TRBV6-5 to TRBJ1-2, with 9 nucleotides matching TRBD1. Germline V gives CDR1 MNHEY, CDR2 SVGAGI. The CDR3 runs 15 residues. After removal of 0 bases from V and 4 bases from J, the junction contained 3 bases not matched to a gene. This chain's CDR3 is CASSYSGQGGYGYTF. CDR3 coding DNA: TGTGCCAGCAGTTACTCGGGACAGGGAGGCTATGGCTACACCTTC.

This chain uses TRBV4-2 with TRBJ1-3; D is ambiguous. Germline CDR1 LGHNA, CDR2 YNFKEQ. This CDR3 contains 15 residues. V dropped 0 bases and J dropped 0 bases, with 6 bases sitting between them. The CDR3 coding sequence is TGTGCCAGCAGCCAAGATGAGAGCTCTGGAAACACCATATATTTT. It specifies CASSQDESSGNTIYF.

The J gene is TRBJ2-7, the V gene TRBV6-2 or TRBV6-3; D uncertain. Trimming removed 2 bases at V and 2 bases at J, with 16 bases between. Germline V gene data show CDR1 as MNHEY and CDR2 as SVGEGT. The CDR3 is made up of 16 amino acids. CDR3 DNA: TGTGCCAGCAGTTACGGAGTCAGCCGCTCCACCTACGAGCAGTACTTC. It yields the protein CASSYGVSRSTYEQYF.